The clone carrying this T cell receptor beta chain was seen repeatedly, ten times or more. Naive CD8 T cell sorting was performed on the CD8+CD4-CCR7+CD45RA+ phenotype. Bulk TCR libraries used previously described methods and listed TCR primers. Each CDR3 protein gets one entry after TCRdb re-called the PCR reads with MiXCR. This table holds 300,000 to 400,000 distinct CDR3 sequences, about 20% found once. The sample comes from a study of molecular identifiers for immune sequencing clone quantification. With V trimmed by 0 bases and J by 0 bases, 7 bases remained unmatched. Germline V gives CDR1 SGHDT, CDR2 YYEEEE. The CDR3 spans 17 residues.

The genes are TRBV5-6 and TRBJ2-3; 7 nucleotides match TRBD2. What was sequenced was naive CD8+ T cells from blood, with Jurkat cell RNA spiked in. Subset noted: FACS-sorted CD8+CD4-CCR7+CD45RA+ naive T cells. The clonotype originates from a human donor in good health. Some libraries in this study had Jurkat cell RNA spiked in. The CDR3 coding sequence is TGTGCCAGCAGCTTGGATCCCCTAGCGGTTAGCACAGATACGCAGTATTTT. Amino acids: CASSLDPLAVSTDTQYF.